This T cell receptor (beta chain) was obtained from a study of CD8 T cells in Susac syndrome (dated by TCRdb to about 2019). Study-level background: The study used repertoire sequencing to test whether antigen drove CD8+ T cell activation and differentiation in Susac syndrome.

High-throughput TCR beta sequencing profiled peripheral blood CD8+ and CD4+ T cells from healthy donors, Susac syndrome patients and multiple sclerosis patients. Healthy donors were included as age- and sex-matched controls. Bulk CD8+ and CD4+ T cells were purified by magnetic negative isolation, while CD8+ TEMRA cells were enriched using FACS. Blood was drawn into EDTA tubes, processed within 24 hours, and PBMCs were isolated by density gradient centrifugation. PBMCs intended for TCR sequencing were frozen in liquid nitrogen and were later thawed in a 37 degrees C water bath. Purity of sorted or isolated CD4+, CD8+ and CD8+ TEMRA cells was at least 90%. What the work shows at the level of the full study, not this receptor alone: The number of individuals in the TCR sequencing and HLA analysis was acknowledged as relatively small.

RNA was extracted using the RNeasy kit, and roughly 0.5 to 1 microgram was reverse transcribed with random hexamers. The immunoSEQ multiplex PCR assay, which covers 54 Vbeta and 13 Jbeta segments, was used to amplify TCR beta CDR3 regions. Bias from PCR amplification was corrected by using a synthetic template baseline for primer optimization and for computational correction. The authors' pipeline ran thus. Reads were assigned to V, D and J genes according to IMGT and analyzed in immunoSEQ Analyzer, with only productive sequences retained. Clonality was computed as one minus Shannon entropy normalized by log2 of the number of productive unique sequences. For each patient and control, public and private clones were evaluated within the 100 most prevalent clones. Clones were defined as Susac-specific when absent from the healthy and MS cohorts, from roughly 1,100 published viral clones and from other ImmuneACCESS disease sequences. TCRdb trimmed the raw reads at Q25, called clones with MiXCR and kept productive beta chains. For every CDR3 protein sequence, its rows merge into one entry that carries the most common genes and DNA. TCRdb assigned the V and J calls; the authors' analysis was not used. This sample comprises around 99,000 distinct CDR3 sequences, about 96% of them detected only once. Clones ranked in the top ten supply 0.09% to 0.1% of the sample.

As to this clonotype: The antigen it binds to is not known. No quality values exist for individual bases; no much larger clone is one base distant.

The sequence derives from a human donor in good health. Material: CD4+ T cells from PBMCs.

The sequenced DNA is TGTGCCAGCAAGTTACTAGCGACGTCGAACACCGGGGAGCTGTTTTTT. Translated, it reads CASKLLATSNTGELFF. The sequence links TRBV3-1 to TRBJ2-2; 7 junctional bases match TRBD2. The CDR3 numbers 16 residues from cysteine through phenylalanine. Just the 48-base CDR3 DNA is kept, in frame starting at base 1. For CDR1 and CDR2, the germline V gene (reference sequence) lists LGHDT and YNNKEL. Ends trimmed: V by 7 bases, J by 0 bases; bases unmatched to a gene: 8.